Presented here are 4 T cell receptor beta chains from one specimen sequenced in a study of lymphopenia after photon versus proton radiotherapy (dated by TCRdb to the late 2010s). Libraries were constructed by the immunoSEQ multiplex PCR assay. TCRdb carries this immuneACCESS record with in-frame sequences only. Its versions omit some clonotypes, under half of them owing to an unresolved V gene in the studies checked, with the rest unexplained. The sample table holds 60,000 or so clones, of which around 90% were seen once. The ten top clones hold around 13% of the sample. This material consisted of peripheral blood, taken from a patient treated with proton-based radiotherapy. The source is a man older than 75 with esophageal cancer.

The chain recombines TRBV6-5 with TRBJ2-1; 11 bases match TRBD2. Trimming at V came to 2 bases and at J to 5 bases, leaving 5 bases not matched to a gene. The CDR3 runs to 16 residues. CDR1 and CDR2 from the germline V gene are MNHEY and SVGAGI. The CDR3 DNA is TGTGCCAGCAGTTACCCTGGGACTAGCGGTAACAATGAGCAGTTCTTC. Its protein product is CASSYPGTSGNNEQFF.

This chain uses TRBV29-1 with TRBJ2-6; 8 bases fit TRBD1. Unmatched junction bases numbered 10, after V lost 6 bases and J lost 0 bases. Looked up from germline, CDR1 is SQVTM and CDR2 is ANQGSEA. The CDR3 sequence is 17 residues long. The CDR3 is CSVLGQAIGSGANVLTF. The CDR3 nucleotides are TGCAGCGTCCTGGGACAGGCGATTGGCTCTGGGGCCAACGTCCTGACTTTC.

The CDR3 spells CASSFVTLGQDEQFF. The CDR3 DNA follows: TGTGCCAGCAGCTTCGTAACCCTCGGCCAGGATGAGCAGTTCTTC. This chain uses TRBV7-9 with TRBJ2-1; no firm D call. Looked up from germline, CDR1 is SEHNR and CDR2 is FQNEAQ (reference sequence). CDR3 length equals 15 residues. Trimming took 3 bases from V and 8 from J, leaving 17 bases between them.

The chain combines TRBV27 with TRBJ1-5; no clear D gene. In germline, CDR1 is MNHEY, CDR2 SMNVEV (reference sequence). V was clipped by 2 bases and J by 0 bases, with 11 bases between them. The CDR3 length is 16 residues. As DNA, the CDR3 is TGTGCCAGCAGTTTACAACGGACGGGTAGCAATCAGCCCCAGCATTTT. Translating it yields CASSLQRTGSNQPQHF.